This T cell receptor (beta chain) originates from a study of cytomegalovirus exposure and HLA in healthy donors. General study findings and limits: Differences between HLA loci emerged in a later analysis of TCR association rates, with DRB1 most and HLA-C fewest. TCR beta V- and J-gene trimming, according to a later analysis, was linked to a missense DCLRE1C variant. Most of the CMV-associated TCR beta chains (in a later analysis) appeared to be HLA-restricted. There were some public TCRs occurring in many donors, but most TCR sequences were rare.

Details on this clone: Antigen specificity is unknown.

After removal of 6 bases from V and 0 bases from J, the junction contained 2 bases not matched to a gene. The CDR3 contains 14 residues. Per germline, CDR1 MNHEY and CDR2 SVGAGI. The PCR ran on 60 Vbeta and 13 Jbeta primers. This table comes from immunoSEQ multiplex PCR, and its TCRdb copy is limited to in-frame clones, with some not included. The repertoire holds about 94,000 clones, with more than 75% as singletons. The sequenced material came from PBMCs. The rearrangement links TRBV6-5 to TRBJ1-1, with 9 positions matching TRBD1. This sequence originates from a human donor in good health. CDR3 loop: CASSRDRVNTEAFF. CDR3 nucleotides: TGTGCCAGCAGCAGGGACAGGGTGAACACTGAAGCTTTCTTT.